Given below is one T cell receptor beta chain in context. Its antigen has not been determined. No base quality information exists; no much larger clone differs at one position. The immunoSEQ Assay, a bias-controlled multiplex PCR, was used to amplify TCRbeta CDR3 regions from genomic DNA. The original methods were these. The number of nucleated cells in each sample was estimated by amplification of reference gene primers within the assay. To quantify the absolute abundance of each unique TCRbeta CDR3 rearrangement, sequence reads were collapsed and filtered. For each sample, productive Simpson clonality was calculated as the square root of Simpson's diversity index across productive rearrangements. TCRdb limited this immuneACCESS table to in-frame rearrangements with V and J called. A share of clones is missing; checked studies link under half to unresolved V genes, and the rest is unexplained. Clone size and the V and J calls come from that table; the DNA yielded D and trimming. This sample holds about 90,000 clones; 87% were observed only once. The top ten constitute around 16% of the sample.

This specimen belongs to a study of blood T cell repertoires in COVID-19 (dated by TCRdb to the early 2020s). About the full investigation: Collaborator samples came from the United States, Italy and Spain and covered acute and convalescent phases of COVID-19. Subjects who had been exposed to COVID-19, were actively infected with it, or had recovered from it provided the deeply sampled blood TCRbeta repertoires that made up the dataset. The repertoires were made available in a free public database intended to serve as a resource for research on the immune response to SARS-CoV-2. Where HLA class I and class II types were available, the types were taken from metadata supplied by the sample provider, not from assay-based typing. The material from the prospective study consisted of cDNA or gDNA derived from T cells, B-cell-depleted T cells, or PBMCs. The samples were drawn from the first 160 participants of the ongoing ImmuneRACE study and from over a thousand subjects provided by 6 global collaborators. Nearly every sample came with metadata listing a de-identified subject ID, COVID-19 status, age in years and sex.

Collaborating institutions collected whole blood in K2EDTA tubes following their own protocols. For TCRbeta analysis, collaborators shipped samples as frozen whole blood, isolated PBMCs, or DNA extracted from either of those sample types. General study outcomes and caveats: The quantity of clinical and demographic metadata differed by source and by participant and was supplied without curation.

Sample: peripheral blood. The source is a male donor with acute or convalescent COVID-19.

The encoded CDR3 is CASSVGDNYNQPQHF. The DNA sequence is TGTGCCAGCAGCGTAGGTGATAACTACAATCAGCCCCAGCATTTT. Recombination joined TRBV9 with TRBJ1-5; too little of a D gene remains to name it. The CDR1 and CDR2 encoded by the germline V gene are SGDLS and YYNGEE. From cysteine to phenylalanine, the CDR3 is 15 amino acids long. Left in the record is the CDR3 DNA by itself, 45 bases read in frame from the first base. Relative to germline, V is 0 bases shorter and J is 3 bases shorter, with 10 bases between their ends.